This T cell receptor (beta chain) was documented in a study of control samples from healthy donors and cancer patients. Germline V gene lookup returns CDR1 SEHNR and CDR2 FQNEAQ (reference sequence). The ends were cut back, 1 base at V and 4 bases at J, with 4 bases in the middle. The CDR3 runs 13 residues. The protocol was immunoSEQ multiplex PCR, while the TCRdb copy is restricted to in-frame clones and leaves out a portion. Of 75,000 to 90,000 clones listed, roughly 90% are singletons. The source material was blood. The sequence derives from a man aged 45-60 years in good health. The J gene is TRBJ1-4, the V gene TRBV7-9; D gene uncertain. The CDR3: CASSLGGNEKLFF. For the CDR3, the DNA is TGTGCCAGCAGCTTAGGTGGTAATGAAAAACTGTTTTTT.